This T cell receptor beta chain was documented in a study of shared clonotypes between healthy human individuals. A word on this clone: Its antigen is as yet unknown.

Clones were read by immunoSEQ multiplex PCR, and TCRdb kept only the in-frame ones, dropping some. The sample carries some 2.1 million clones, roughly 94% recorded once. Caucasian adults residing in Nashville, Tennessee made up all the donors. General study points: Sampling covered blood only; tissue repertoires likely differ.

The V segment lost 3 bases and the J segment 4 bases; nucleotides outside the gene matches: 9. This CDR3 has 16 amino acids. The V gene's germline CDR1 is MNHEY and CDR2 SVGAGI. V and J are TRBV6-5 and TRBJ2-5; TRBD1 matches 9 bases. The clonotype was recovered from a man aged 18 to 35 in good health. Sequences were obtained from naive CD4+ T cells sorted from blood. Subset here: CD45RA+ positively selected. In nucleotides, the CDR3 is TGTGCCAGCAGTTATTCACGTAGGACAGGGGCAGAGACCCAGTACTTC. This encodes CASSYSRRTGAETQYF.